A selection of T cell receptor beta chains follows, all from one sample in a study of tumor-infiltrating lymphocytes in primary liver carcinoma. A single record per CDR3 protein comes from TCRdb applying MiXCR to the multiplex PCR reads. Of about 300,000 distinct CDR3 sequences listed, approximately 65% are singletons. Sequencing was performed on peripheral blood. The receptors stem from a man in his forties with primary liver carcinoma and hepatitis B virus infection. Each CDR3 is given with its conserved first and last residue. The order of the fields is CDR3 protein, CDR3 DNA, D gene, J gene, clone size, V gene. D genes are given only for firm matches. Clone size is shown for a subset of rows, as once, few, many or a class of expanded clone.

cdr3_aa: CVSSQVRGRGYNEQFF
cdr3_nt: TGTGTCAGCAGTCAAGTGAGGGGGCGGGGGTACAATGAGCAGTTCTTC
d_call: .
j_call: TRBJ2-1
clone_size: .
v_call: TRBV4-2

cdr3_aa: CASSLGTGMQDQLQHF
cdr3_nt: TGCGCCAGCAGCTTGGGCACAGGGATGCAGGATCAGCTCCAGCATTTT
d_call: .
j_call: TRBJ1-5
clone_size: .
v_call: TRBV5-1

cdr3_aa: CASSLGLGAYNGQFF
cdr3_nt: TGTGCCAGCAGCCTCGGGTTGGGCGCCTATAACGGGCAGTTCTTC
d_call: .
j_call: TRBJ2-1
clone_size: .
v_call: TRBV11-2

cdr3_aa: CASSQRGLGNTIYF
cdr3_nt: TGTGCCAGCAGCCAGAGGGGGCTTGGAAACACCATATATTTT
d_call: TRBD1
j_call: TRBJ1-3
clone_size: .
v_call: TRBV4-2

cdr3_aa: CAWSPHHETQYF
cdr3_nt: TGTGCATGGAGTCCACACCATGAGACCCAGTACTTC
d_call: .
j_call: TRBJ2-5
clone_size: .
v_call: TRBV30

cdr3_aa: CASSEIWRSYNEQFF
cdr3_nt: TGTGCCAGCAGTGAGATATGGAGGAGCTACAATGAGCAGTTCTTC
d_call: .
j_call: TRBJ2-1
clone_size: once
v_call: TRBV6-1

cdr3_aa: CASRKQGASGANVLTF
cdr3_nt: TGTGCCAGCAGAAAACAGGGGGCATCTGGGGCCAACGTCCTGACTTTC
d_call: TRBD1
j_call: TRBJ2-6
clone_size: many
v_call: TRBV6-2/TRBV6-3

cdr3_aa: CAWSVLSGRHTDTQYF
cdr3_nt: TGTGCCTGGAGTGTATTAAGCGGGAGGCACACAGATACGCAGTATTTT
d_call: TRBD2
j_call: TRBJ2-3
clone_size: few
v_call: TRBV30

cdr3_aa: CSVTTTGGSNQPQHF
cdr3_nt: TGCAGCGTTACGACAACAGGGGGGAGCAATCAGCCCCAGCATTTT
d_call: TRBD1
j_call: TRBJ1-5
clone_size: many
v_call: TRBV29-1

cdr3_aa: CASSLTGGTQPQHF
cdr3_nt: TGTGCCAGCAGTTTGACAGGGGGAACGCAGCCCCAGCATTTT
d_call: TRBD1
j_call: TRBJ1-5
clone_size: many
v_call: TRBV28

cdr3_aa: CASGFNSGSPETQYF
cdr3_nt: TGTGCTAGTGGCTTCAATAGCGGGAGCCCGGAGACGCAGTATTTT
d_call: TRBD2
j_call: TRBJ2-3
clone_size: .
v_call: TRBV12-5

cdr3_aa: CASSQDQGQGAIGHTF
cdr3_nt: TGCGCCAGCAGCCAAGATCAGGGACAGGGGGCGATTGGCCACACCTTC
d_call: TRBD1
j_call: TRBJ1-2
clone_size: .
v_call: TRBV4-2

cdr3_aa: CASSLRTSGLAKNIQYF
cdr3_nt: TGTGCCAGCAGTTTAAGGACTAGCGGTCTAGCCAAAAACATTCAGTACTTC
d_call: TRBD2
j_call: TRBJ2-4
clone_size: .
v_call: TRBV28

cdr3_aa: CASSYSAWNNYGYTF
cdr3_nt: TGTGCCAGCAGTTACTCAGCCTGGAATAACTATGGCTACACCTTC
d_call: .
j_call: TRBJ1-2
clone_size: many
v_call: TRBV6-5

cdr3_aa: CASSDTSGSGDTQYF
cdr3_nt: TGCGCCAGCAGCGACACTAGCGGGAGCGGGGATACGCAGTATTTT
d_call: TRBD2
j_call: TRBJ2-3
clone_size: few
v_call: TRBV5-1

cdr3_aa: CASSLDWAGYGYTF
cdr3_nt: TGTGCCAGCAGTTTAGATTGGGCAGGCTATGGCTACACCTTC
d_call: .
j_call: TRBJ1-2
clone_size: .
v_call: TRBV28

cdr3_aa: CASSNGGSGANVLTF
cdr3_nt: TGTGCCAGCAGCAACGGGGGATCCGGGGCCAACGTCCTGACTTTC
d_call: .
j_call: TRBJ2-6
clone_size: many
v_call: TRBV6-5

cdr3_aa: CASTGTSGSTYEQYF
cdr3_nt: TGTGCCAGTACTGGGACTAGCGGGAGCACCTACGAGCAGTACTTC
d_call: TRBD2
j_call: TRBJ2-7
clone_size: .
v_call: TRBV12-3/TRBV12-4

cdr3_aa: CASSRIRQGANEKLFF
cdr3_nt: TGTGCCAGCAGTCGGATCCGGCAGGGGGCCAATGAAAAACTGTTTTTT
d_call: TRBD1
j_call: TRBJ1-4
clone_size: .
v_call: TRBV6-6

cdr3_aa: CSARPFRGDYEQYF
cdr3_nt: TGCAGTGCTAGACCTTTTAGAGGGGACTACGAGCAGTACTTC
d_call: .
j_call: TRBJ2-7
clone_size: .
v_call: TRBV20-1

cdr3_aa: CSVDLGRYNEQLF
cdr3_nt: TGCAGCGTTGACCTGGGACGGTACAATGAGCAGCTCTTC
d_call: .
j_call: TRBJ2-1
clone_size: .
v_call: TRBV29-1

cdr3_aa: CASSHSKLAVTRYF
cdr3_nt: TGTGCCAGCAGTCACTCGAAACTAGCGGTTACGCGGTATTTT
d_call: TRBD2
j_call: TRBJ2-3
clone_size: .
v_call: TRBV6-5

cdr3_aa: CASSLKGLEGYTF
cdr3_nt: TGTGCCAGCAGCTTAAAGGGCTTGGAAGGCTACACCTTC
d_call: .
j_call: TRBJ1-2
clone_size: .
v_call: TRBV13

cdr3_aa: CASSLPRDPTYNEQFF
cdr3_nt: TGCGCCAGCAGCTTGCCCAGAGACCCGACGTACAATGAGCAGTTCTTC
d_call: .
j_call: TRBJ2-1
clone_size: .
v_call: TRBV11-2

cdr3_aa: CASSLGSTSEAQYF
cdr3_nt: TGCGCCAGCAGCTTGGGATCCACCTCGGAGGCCCAGTACTTC
d_call: .
j_call: TRBJ2-5
clone_size: once
v_call: TRBV5-1

cdr3_aa: CACNMGRAEAFF
cdr3_nt: TGTGCCTGTAATATGGGAAGAGCTGAAGCTTTCTTT
d_call: .
j_call: TRBJ1-1
clone_size: .
v_call: TRBV30

cdr3_aa: CASSPEQAIGEQFF
cdr3_nt: TGCGCCAGCAGCCCGGAACAGGCGATCGGTGAGCAGTTCTTC
d_call: .
j_call: TRBJ2-1
clone_size: .
v_call: TRBV5-1

cdr3_aa: CASSFGTPEKKWGQYF
cdr3_nt: TGTGCCAGCAGTTTCGGGACACCCGAGAAAAAGTGGGGCCAGTACTTC
d_call: .
j_call: TRBJ2-5
clone_size: many
v_call: TRBV6-2/TRBV6-3

cdr3_aa: CASSRRVGQGYGTDTQYF
cdr3_nt: TGTGCCAGCAGTCGCCGGGTGGGGCAGGGGTATGGCACAGATACGCAGTATTTT
d_call: .
j_call: TRBJ2-3
clone_size: .
v_call: TRBV25-1

cdr3_aa: CARSELPGQTTEAFF
cdr3_nt: TGTGCCAGAAGCGAGCTCCCGGGCCAGACCACTGAAGCTTTCTTT
d_call: .
j_call: TRBJ1-1
clone_size: once
v_call: TRBV11-2

cdr3_aa: CASSIARGCEQYF
cdr3_nt: TGTGCCAGCAGCATAGCCCGGGGTTGCGAGCAGTACTTC
d_call: .
j_call: TRBJ2-7
clone_size: .
v_call: TRBV11-1

cdr3_aa: CDSSYDGDTQYF
cdr3_nt: TGTGATAGCAGCTACGACGGAGATACGCAGTATTTT
d_call: .
j_call: TRBJ2-3
clone_size: .
v_call: TRBV11-1

cdr3_aa: CASTLRGGNYEQYF
cdr3_nt: TGCGCCAGCACTCTGAGGGGCGGGAACTACGAGCAGTACTTC
d_call: .
j_call: TRBJ2-7
clone_size: .
v_call: TRBV5-1

cdr3_aa: CAITKRSGLAGGFSYEQYF
cdr3_nt: TGTGCCATCACCAAACGATCGGGACTAGCGGGAGGGTTCTCCTACGAGCAGTACTTC
d_call: TRBD2
j_call: TRBJ2-7
clone_size: few
v_call: TRBV10-3

cdr3_aa: CASSSTTASLPLYEQYF
cdr3_nt: TGCGCCAGCAGCTCTACTACGGCCTCCCTCCCCCTCTACGAGCAGTACTTC
d_call: .
j_call: TRBJ2-7
clone_size: few
v_call: TRBV5-1

cdr3_aa: CAWSTGSPNTGELFF
cdr3_nt: TGTGCCTGGAGCACCGGATCCCCCAACACCGGGGAGCTGTTTTTT
d_call: .
j_call: TRBJ2-2
clone_size: .
v_call: TRBV30

cdr3_aa: CSVLDTSSVANILTF
cdr3_nt: TGCAGCGTCCTGGACACCTCCTCTGTGGCCAACATCCTGACTTTC
d_call: .
j_call: TRBJ2-6
clone_size: once
v_call: TRBV29-1

cdr3_aa: CVSNYSQGGQRETQYF
cdr3_nt: TGTGTCAGCAATTACAGTCAAGGGGGGCAGCGTGAGACCCAGTACTTC
d_call: .
j_call: TRBJ2-5
clone_size: .
v_call: TRBV6-2/TRBV6-3

cdr3_aa: CTSSRDRDYGYTF
cdr3_nt: TGTACCAGCAGTCGTGACAGAGACTATGGCTACACCTTC
d_call: .
j_call: TRBJ1-2
clone_size: .
v_call: TRBV11-2